This TCR beta chain appears in the sequencing data of a study of CD8 T cells in ankylosing spondylitis. Trimming removed 3 bases from V and 8 bases from J, with 11 bases in between. The CDR3 is 14 amino acids. Germline CDR1 is SGHAT and CDR2 is FQNNGV. Study conclusions and caveats: Certain motif variants had earlier appeared in reactive arthritis synovial fluid and blood. Significant enrichment of disease-linked clones was reportedly seen in matched ankylosing spondylitis synovial fluid. Peripheral blood held disease-linked clones only at relatively low frequency, and these were CD8+.

This clonotype came up many times. Its specificity is not known. Quantitative 5'-RACE with molecular barcodes was used to make the TCR beta libraries. TCRdb recomputed calls from the 5' RACE reads with MiXCR, one row per CDR3 protein. The sample has roughly 97,000 distinct CDR3 sequences, roughly 8.3% seen once. Sample: blood, either unsorted or a sorted T cell fraction (not recorded which). The genes are TRBV11-2 and TRBJ1-6; D is unresolved. This TCR derives from a male donor with ankylosing spondylitis or in good health (not recorded which). The DNA for the CDR3 is TGTGCCAGCAGCTTCACCGGGTTCGATTCACCCCTCCACTTT. Encoded protein: CASSFTGFDSPLHF.